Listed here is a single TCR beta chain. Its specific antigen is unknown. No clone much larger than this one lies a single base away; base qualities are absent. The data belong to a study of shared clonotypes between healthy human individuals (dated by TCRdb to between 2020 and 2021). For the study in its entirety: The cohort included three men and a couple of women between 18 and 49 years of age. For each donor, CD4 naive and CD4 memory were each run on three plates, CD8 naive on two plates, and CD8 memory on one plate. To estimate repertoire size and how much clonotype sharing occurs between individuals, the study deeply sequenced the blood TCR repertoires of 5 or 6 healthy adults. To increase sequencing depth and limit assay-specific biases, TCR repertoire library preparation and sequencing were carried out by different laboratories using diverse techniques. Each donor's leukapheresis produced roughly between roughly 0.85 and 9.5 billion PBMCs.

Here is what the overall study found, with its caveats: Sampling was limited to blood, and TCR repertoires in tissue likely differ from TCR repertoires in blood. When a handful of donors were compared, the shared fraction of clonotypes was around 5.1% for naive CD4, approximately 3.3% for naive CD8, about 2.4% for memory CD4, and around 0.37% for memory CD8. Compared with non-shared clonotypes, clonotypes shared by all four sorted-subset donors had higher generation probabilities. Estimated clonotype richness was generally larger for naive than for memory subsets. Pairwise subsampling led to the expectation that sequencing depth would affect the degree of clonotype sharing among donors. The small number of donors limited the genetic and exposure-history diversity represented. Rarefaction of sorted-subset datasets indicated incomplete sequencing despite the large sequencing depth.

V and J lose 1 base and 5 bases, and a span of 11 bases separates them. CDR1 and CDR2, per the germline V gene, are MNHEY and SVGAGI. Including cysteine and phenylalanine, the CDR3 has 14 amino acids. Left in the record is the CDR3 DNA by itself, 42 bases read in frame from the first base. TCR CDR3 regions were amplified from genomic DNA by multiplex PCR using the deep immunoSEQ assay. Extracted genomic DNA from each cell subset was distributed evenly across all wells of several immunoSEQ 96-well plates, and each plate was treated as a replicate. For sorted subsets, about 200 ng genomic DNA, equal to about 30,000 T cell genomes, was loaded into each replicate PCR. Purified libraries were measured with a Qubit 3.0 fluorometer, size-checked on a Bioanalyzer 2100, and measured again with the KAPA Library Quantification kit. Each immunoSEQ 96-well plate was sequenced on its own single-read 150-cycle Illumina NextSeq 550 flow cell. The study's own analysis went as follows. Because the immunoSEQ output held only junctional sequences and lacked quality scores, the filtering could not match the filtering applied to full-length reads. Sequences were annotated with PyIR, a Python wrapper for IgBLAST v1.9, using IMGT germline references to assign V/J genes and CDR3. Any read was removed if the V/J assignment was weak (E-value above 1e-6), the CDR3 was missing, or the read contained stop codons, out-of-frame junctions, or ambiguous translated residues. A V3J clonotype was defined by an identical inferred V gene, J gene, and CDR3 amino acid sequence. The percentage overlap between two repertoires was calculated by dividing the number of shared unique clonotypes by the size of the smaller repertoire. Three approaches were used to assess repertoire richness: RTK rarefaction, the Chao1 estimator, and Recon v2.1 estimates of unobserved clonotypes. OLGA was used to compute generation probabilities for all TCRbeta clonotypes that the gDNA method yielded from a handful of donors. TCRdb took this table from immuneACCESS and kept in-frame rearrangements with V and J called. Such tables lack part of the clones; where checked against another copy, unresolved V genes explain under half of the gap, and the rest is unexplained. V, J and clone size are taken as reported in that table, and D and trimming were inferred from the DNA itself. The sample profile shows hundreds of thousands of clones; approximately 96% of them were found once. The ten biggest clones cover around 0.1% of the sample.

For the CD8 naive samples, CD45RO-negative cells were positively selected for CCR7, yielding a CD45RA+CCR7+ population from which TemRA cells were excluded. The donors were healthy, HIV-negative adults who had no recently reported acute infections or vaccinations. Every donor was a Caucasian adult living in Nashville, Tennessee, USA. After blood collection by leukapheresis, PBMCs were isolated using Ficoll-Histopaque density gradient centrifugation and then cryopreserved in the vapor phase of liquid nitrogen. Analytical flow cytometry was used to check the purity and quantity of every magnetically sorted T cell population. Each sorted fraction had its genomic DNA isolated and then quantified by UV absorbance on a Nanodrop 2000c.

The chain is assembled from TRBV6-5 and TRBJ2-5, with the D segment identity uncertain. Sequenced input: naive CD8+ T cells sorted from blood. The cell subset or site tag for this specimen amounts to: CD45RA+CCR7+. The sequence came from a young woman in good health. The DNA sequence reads TGTGCCAGCAGTTACTTTGGGTCGACGGAGACCCAGTACTTC. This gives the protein CASSYFGSTETQYF.